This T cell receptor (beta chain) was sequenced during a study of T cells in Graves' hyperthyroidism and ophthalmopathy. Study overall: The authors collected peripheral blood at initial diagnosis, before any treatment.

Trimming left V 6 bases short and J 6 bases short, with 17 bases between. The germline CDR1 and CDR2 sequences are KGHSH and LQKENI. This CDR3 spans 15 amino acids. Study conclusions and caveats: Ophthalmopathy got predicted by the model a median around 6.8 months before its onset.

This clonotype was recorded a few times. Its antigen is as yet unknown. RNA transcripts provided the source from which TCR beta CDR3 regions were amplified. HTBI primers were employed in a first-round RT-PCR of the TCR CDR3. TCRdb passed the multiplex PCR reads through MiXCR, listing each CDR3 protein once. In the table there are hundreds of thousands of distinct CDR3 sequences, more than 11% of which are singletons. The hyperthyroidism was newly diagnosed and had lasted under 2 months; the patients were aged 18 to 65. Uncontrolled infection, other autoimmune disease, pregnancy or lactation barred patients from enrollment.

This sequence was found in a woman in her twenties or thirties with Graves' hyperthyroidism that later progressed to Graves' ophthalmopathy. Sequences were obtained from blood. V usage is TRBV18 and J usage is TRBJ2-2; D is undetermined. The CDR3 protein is CASSPRASNPGELFF. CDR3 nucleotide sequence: TGTGCCAGCTCCCCCCGGGCCTCAAATCCCGGGGAGCTGTTTTTT.